This TCR beta chain came from a study of blood T cell repertoires in COVID-19. V was trimmed by 3 bases and J by 4 bases, leaving 9 bases between them. The CDR3 has 13 residues. CDR1 WSHSY and CDR2 SAAADI come from the germline V gene. Here immunoSEQ multiplex PCR was the method, and the copy in TCRdb shows in-frame clones only, minus some. Seen here are 50,000 to 70,000 clones, about 80% observed once, and the top ten hold 8% to 10%. Input material: peripheral blood. The chain joins TRBV10-2 to TRBJ1-1; D gene ambiguous. The TCR originated in a man at least 80 years old with COVID-19, enrolled during active disease. The CDR3 loop is CASSDQVSTEAFF. In DNA, the CDR3 is TGCGCCAGCAGTGATCAAGTTAGCACTGAAGCTTTCTTT.